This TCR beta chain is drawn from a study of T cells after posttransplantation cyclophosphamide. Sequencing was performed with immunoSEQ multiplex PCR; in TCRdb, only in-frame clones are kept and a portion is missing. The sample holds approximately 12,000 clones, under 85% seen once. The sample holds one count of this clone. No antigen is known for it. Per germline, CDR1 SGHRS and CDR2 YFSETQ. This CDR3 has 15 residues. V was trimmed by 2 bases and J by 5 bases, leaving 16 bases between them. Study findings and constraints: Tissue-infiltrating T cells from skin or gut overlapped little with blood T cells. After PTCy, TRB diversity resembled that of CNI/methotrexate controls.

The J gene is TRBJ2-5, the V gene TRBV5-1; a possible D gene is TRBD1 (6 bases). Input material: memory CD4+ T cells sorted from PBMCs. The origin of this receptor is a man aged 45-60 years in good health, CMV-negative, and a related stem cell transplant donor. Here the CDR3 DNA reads TGCGCCAGCAGCTTAATGGGGGCGTTTGGGGAGACCCAGTACTTC. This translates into CASSLMGAFGETQYF.